The 9 T cell receptor beta chains given below trace back to one sample, sequenced in a study of cytomegalovirus exposure and HLA in healthy donors. Researchers ran the PCR with 60 Vbeta and 13 Jbeta primers. Only in-frame clones appear in the TCRdb table, and some are missing; sequencing was by immunoSEQ multiplex PCR. The table shows approximately 170,000 clones, with approximately 65% occurring only once. The sequenced material came from PBMCs. These receptors came from a man in his forties or fifties in good health and CMV-seronegative.

This clone was counted once. V and J are TRBV2 and TRBJ2-1; tentatively, D is TRBD1 (5 bases). CDR3 length: 12 residues. V gave up 5 bases and J gave up 7 bases, with 9 bases separating them. In germline, CDR1 is SNHLY, CDR2 FYNNEI. CDR3 in amino acids: CASSQHRNEQFF. The CDR3 DNA reads TGTGCCAGCAGTCAGCACAGGAATGAGCAGTTCTTC.

The J gene is TRBJ2-7, the V gene TRBV6-6; TRBD2 aligns across 7 bases. V was clipped by 9 bases and J by 2 bases; unmatched bases: 10. This CDR3 spans 14 amino acids. CDR1 MNHNY and CDR2 SVGAGI come from the germline V gene (reference sequence). The DNA of the CDR3 is TGTGCCAGTTGCTTAGCGGGTTTTACCTACGAGCAGTACTTC. Protein sequence: CASCLAGFTYEQYF.

The gene calls are TRBV6-6 and TRBJ2-5; 7 positions agree with TRBD2. This CDR3 is built from 16 residues. V shed 0 bases and J 4 bases; nucleotides not matched to a gene: 8. In germline, CDR1 is MNHNY, CDR2 SVGAGI (reference sequence). The CDR3 loop reads CASSYSRGSRPETQYF. The CDR3, as DNA: TGTGCCAGCAGTTACTCGCGCGGGAGCCGGCCAGAGACCCAGTACTTC.

The gene calls are TRBV25-1 and TRBJ1-2; D is unclear. Trimming took 1 base from V and 7 from J, leaving 13 bases between them. The CDR3 totals 14 residues. The germline V gene encodes CDR1 MGHDK and CDR2 SYGVNS. CDR3 protein: CASSESDGRGGYTF. For the CDR3, the DNA is TGTGCCAGCAGTGAATCGGACGGTCGGGGTGGCTACACCTTC.

V and J are TRBV5-4 and TRBJ1-6, with 8 positions matching TRBD1. This CDR3 has 14 amino acids. CDR1 is SGHNT, CDR2 YYREEE, per germline (reference sequence). Trimming took 2 bases from V and 10 from J; bases not matched to a gene: 5. Here the CDR3 reads CASSFTGGYSPLHF. In DNA, the CDR3 is TGTGCCAGCAGCTTTACAGGGGGTTACTCACCCCTCCACTTT.

The chain joins TRBV19 to TRBJ2-2, with TRBD1 identical over 8 bases. The V gene end was trimmed by 4 bases and the J gene end by 4 bases; junction bases not matched to a gene: 8. The germline gives CDR1 LNHDA, CDR2 SQIVND (reference sequence). The CDR3 is 16 amino acids. The CDR3 nucleotides read TGTGCCAGTAGTAAGGCTCAGGGGGCCGGCACCGGGGAGCTGTTTTTT. It encodes CASSKAQGAGTGELFF.

This clone was detected a few times. This sequence joins TRBV5-4 and TRBJ1-3; D not resolved. Germline CDR1 and CDR2: SGHNT and YYREEE (reference sequence). This CDR3 contains 16 residues. V gave up 4 bases and J gave up 0 bases, with 14 bases separating them. As DNA, the CDR3 is TGTGCCAGCAGCCTAGACCCACGGTCCTCTGGAAACACCATATATTTT. Its translation is CASSLDPRSSGNTIYF.

This sequence joins TRBV5-4 and TRBJ1-5, with D possibly matching TRBD1 (6 bases). The CDR3 contains 12 residues. Trimming cost V 2 bases and J 11 bases, with 11 bases left between them. The V gene's germline CDR1 is SGHNT and CDR2 YYREEE (reference sequence). CDR3 sequence: CASSFERQAQHF. The CDR3 DNA reads TGTGCCAGCAGCTTCGAGAGACAGGCCCAGCATTTT.

This chain connects TRBV5-4 to TRBJ2-3, with 10 nucleotides matching TRBD2. The CDR3 totals 16 residues. J was trimmed by 2 bases and V by 4 bases; bases with no gene match: 7. From germline, CDR1 is SGHNT and CDR2 YYREEE (reference sequence). CDR3 protein: CASSRTSGTNTDTQYF. CDR3 sequence (DNA): TGTGCCAGCAGCCGTACTAGCGGGACGAACACAGATACGCAGTATTTT. Full variable domain (remainder filled in from reference TRBV5-4 and TRBJ2-3): ETGVTQSPTHLIKTRGQQVTLRCSSQSGHNTVSWYQQALGQGPQFIFQYYREEENGRGNFPPRFSGLQFPNYSSELNVNALELDDSALYLCASSRTSGTNTDTQYFGPGTRLTVL.